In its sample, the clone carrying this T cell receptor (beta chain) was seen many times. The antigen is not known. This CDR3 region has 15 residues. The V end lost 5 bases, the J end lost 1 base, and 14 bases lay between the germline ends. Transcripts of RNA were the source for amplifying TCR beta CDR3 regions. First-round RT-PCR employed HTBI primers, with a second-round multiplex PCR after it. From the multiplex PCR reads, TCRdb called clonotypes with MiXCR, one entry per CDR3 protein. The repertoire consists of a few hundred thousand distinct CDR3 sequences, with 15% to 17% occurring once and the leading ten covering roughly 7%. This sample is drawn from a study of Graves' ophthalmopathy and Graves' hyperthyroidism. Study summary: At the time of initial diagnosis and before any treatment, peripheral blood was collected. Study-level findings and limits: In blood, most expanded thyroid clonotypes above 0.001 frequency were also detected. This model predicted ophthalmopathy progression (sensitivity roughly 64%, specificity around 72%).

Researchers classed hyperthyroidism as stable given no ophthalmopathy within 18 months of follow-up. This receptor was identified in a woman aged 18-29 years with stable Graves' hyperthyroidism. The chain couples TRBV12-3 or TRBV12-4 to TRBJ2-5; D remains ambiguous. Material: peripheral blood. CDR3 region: CASSHRRIPQETQYF. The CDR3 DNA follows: TGTGCCAGCAGTCACCGACGGATCCCCCAAGAGACCCAGTACTTC.